This T cell receptor beta chain was observed in a study of blood T cell repertoires in COVID-19. Profiled with immunoSEQ multiplex PCR; TCRdb holds only in-frame clones, not every one. The table records 410,000 or so clones, about 88% of them present only once. The CDR3 is made up of 14 amino acids. V was pared by 2 bases and J by 4 bases, with 9 bases between. Germline V gene lookup returns CDR1 KGHSH and CDR2 LQKENI. Sequencing was performed on peripheral blood. V is TRBV18 and J is TRBJ1-3; D might be TRBD1 (6 bases). The receptor comes from a woman aged 40 to 50 with COVID-19, enrolled during active disease. The CDR3, as DNA: TGTGCCAGCTCACCATCAGGGGAAGGAAACACCATATATTTT. Amino acids: CASSPSGEGNTIYF. Full variable domain (remainder filled in from reference TRBV18 and TRBJ1-3): NAGVMQNPRHLVRRRGQEARLRCSPMKGHSHVYWYRQLPEEGLKFMVYLQKENIIDESGMPKERFSAEFPKEGPSILRIQQVVRGDSAAYFCASSPSGEGNTIYFGEGSWLTVV.